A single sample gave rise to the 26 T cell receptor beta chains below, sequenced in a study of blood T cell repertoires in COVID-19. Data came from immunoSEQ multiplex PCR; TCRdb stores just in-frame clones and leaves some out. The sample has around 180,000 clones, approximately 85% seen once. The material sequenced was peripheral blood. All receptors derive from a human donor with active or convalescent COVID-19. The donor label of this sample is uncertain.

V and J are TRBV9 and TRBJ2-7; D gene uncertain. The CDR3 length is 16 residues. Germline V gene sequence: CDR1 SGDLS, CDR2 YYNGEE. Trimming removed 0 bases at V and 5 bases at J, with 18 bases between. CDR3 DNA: TGTGCCAGCAGCGTAGCCATACAGTTGCCGGCCCACGAGCAGTACTTC. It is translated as CASSVAIQLPAHEQYF.

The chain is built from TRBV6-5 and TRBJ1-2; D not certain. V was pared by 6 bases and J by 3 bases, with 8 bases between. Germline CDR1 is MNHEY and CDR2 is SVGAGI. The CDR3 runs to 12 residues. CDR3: CASRVADYGYTF. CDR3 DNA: TGTGCCAGCAGGGTCGCGGACTATGGCTACACCTTC.

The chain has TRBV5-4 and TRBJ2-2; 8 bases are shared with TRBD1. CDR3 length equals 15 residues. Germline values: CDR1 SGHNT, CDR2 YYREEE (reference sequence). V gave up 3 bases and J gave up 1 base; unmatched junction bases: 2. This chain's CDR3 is CASSSTGGNTGELFF. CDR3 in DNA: TGTGCCAGCAGCTCTACAGGGGGGAACACCGGGGAGCTGTTTTTT.

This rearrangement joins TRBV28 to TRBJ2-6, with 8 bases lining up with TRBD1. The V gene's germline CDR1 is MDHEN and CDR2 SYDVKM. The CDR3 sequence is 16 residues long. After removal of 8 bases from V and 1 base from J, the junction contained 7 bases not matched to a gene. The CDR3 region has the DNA TGTGCCAGCCGACAGGGGAGTACTTCTGGGGCCAACGTCCTGACTTTC. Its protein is CASRQGSTSGANVLTF.

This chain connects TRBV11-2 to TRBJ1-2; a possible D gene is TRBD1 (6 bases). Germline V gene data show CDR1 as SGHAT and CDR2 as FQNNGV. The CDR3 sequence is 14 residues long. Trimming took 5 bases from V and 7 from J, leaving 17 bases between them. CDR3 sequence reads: CASSPPGGVSGYTF. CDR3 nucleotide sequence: TGTGCCAGCAGCCCCCCGGGGGGCGTCAGTGGCTACACCTTC.

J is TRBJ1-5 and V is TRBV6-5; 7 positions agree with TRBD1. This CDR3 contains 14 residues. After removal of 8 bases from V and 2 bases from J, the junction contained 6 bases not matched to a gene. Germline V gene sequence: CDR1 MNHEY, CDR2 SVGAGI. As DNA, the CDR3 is TGTGCCAGCGGCGCGGGACAGCGCAATCAGCCCCAGCATTTT. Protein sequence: CASGAGQRNQPQHF.

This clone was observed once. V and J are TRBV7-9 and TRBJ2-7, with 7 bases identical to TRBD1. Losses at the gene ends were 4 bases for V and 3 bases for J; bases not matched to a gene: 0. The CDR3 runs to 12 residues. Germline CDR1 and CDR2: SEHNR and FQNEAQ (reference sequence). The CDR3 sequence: CASSWTGYEQYF. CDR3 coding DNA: TGTGCCAGCAGCTGGACAGGCTACGAGCAGTACTTC.

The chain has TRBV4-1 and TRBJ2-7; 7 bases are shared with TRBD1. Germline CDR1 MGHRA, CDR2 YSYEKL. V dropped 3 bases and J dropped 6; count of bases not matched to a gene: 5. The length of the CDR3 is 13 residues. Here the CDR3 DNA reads TGCGCCAGCAGCCACCGACAGGGTGGCGAGCAGTACTTC. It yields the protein CASSHRQGGEQYF.

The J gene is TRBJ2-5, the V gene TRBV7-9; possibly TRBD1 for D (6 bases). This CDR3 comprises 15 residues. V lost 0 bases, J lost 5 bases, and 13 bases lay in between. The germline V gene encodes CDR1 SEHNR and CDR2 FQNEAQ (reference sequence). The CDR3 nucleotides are TGTGCCAGCAGCTTAGCCCGACAGGCCGGGGAGACCCAGTACTTC. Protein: CASSLARQAGETQYF.

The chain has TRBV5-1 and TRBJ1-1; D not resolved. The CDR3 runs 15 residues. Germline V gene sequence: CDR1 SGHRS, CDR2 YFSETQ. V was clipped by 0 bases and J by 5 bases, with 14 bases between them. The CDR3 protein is CASSLESGPWTEAFF. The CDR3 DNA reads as TGCGCCAGCAGCTTGGAGTCGGGTCCGTGGACTGAAGCTTTCTTT.

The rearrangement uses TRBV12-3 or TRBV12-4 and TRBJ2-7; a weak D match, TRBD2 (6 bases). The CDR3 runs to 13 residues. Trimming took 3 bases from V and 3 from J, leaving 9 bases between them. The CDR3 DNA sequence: TGTGCCAGCAGTTTTCTGGGGGGCTACGAGCAGTACTTC. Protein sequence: CASSFLGGYEQYF.

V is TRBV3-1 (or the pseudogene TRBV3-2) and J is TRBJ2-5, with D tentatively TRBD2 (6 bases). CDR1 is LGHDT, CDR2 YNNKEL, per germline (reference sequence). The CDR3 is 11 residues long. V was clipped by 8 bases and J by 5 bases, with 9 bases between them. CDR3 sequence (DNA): TGTGCCAGCGGGGACTCGGAGACCCAGTACTTC. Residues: CASGDSETQYF.

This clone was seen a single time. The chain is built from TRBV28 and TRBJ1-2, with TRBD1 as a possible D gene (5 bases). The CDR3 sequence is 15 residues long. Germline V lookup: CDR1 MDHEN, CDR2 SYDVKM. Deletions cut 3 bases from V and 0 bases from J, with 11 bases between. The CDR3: CASSFRGGANYGYTF. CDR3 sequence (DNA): TGTGCCAGCAGTTTCCGGGGGGGAGCTAACTATGGCTACACCTTC.

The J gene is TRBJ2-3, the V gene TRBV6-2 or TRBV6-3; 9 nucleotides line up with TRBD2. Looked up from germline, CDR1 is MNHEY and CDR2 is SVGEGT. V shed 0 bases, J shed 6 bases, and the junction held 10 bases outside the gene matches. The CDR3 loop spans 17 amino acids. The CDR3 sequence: CASSYSPRGGASDTQYF. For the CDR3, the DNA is TGTGCCAGCAGTTACTCGCCCCGCGGGGGGGCATCCGATACGCAGTATTTT.

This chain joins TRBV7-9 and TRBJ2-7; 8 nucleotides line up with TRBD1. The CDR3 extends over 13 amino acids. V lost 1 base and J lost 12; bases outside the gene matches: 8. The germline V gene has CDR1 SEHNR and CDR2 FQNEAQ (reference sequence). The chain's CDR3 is CASSLGPDRAMYF. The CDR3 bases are TGTGCCAGCAGCTTAGGACCGGACAGGGCGATGTACTTC.

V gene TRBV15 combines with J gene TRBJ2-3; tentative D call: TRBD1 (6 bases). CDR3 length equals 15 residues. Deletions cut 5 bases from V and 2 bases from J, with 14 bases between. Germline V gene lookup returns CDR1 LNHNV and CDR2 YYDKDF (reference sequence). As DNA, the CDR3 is TGTGCCACCAGCCCAGGGACACCCTTCACAGATACGCAGTATTTT. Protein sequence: CATSPGTPFTDTQYF.

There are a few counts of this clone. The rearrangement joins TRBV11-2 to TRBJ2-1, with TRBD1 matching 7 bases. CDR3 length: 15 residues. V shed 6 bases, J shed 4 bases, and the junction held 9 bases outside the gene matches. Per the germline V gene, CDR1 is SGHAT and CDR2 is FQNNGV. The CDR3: CASSSIPGGYNEQFF. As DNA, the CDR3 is TGTGCCAGCAGTTCGATACCAGGGGGTTACAATGAGCAGTTCTTC.

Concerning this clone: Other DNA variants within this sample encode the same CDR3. In DNA, the CDR3 is TGTGCCAGCAGCTTAGGGACTTCCGGGGAGCTGTTTTTT. This encodes CASSLGTSGELFF. This chain links TRBV7-3 with TRBJ2-2; a weak D match, TRBD2 (6 bases). Germline-derived CDR1 and CDR2 are SGHTA and FQGTGA. V lost 2 bases and J lost 6, with 7 bases in between. This CDR3 has 13 amino acids.

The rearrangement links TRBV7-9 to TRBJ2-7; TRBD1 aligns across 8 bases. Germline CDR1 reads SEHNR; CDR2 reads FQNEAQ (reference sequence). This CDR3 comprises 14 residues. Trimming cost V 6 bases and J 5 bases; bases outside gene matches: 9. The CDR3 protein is CASRGQGEGHEQYF. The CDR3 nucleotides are TGTGCCAGCAGAGGACAGGGAGAGGGGCACGAGCAGTACTTC.

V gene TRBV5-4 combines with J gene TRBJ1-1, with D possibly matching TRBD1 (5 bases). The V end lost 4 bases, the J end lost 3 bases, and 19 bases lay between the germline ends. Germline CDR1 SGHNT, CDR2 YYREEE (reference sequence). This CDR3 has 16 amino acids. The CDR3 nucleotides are TGTGCCAGCAGCCCCCTCTCCACAGGCCTTTACACTGAAGCTTTCTTT. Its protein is CASSPLSTGLYTEAFF.

Here the CDR3 reads CASSQRGRTSSYEQYF. The CDR3 region has the DNA TGTGCCAGCAGCCAACGGGGCCGGACTAGCTCCTACGAGCAGTACTTC. The chain employs TRBV3-1 (or the pseudogene TRBV3-2) and TRBJ2-7; 7 bases fit TRBD2. Germline V gene data show CDR1 as LGHDT and CDR2 as YNNKEL (reference sequence). With V trimmed by 2 bases and J by 0 bases, 7 bases remained unmatched. The CDR3 is 16 amino acids.

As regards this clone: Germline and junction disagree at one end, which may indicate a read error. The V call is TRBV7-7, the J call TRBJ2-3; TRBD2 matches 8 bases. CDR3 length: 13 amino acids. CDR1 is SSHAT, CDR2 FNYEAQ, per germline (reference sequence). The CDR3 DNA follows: TGTGCTAGCAGTCCGGGACTAGAAGGTACGCAGTATTTT. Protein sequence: CASSPGLEGTQYF.

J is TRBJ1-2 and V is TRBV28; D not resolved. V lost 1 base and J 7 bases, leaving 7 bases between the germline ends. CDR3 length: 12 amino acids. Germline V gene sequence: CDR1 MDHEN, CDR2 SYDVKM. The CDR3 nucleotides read TGTGCCAGCAGTTTATCAACGGGTGGCTACACCTTC. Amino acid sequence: CASSLSTGGYTF.

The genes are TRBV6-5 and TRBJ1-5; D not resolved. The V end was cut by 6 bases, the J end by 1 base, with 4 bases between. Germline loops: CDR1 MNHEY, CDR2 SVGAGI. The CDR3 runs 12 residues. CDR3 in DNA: TGTGCCAGCAGACAAAGCAATCAGCCCCAGCATTTT. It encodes CASRQSNQPQHF.

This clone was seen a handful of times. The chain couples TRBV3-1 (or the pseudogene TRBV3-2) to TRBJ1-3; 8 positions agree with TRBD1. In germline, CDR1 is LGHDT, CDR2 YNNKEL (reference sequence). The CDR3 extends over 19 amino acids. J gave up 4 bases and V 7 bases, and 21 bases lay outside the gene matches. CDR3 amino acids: CASTPTSPTRTGSGNTIYF. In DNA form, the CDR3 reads TGTGCCAGCACCCCTACATCGCCTACGAGGACAGGGTCCGGAAACACCATATATTTT.

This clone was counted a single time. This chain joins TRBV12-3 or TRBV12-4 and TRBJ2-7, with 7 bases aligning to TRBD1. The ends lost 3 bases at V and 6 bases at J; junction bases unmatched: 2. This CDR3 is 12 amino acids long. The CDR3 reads CASSLTGSEQYF. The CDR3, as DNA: TGTGCCAGCAGTTTGACAGGGAGCGAGCAGTACTTC.